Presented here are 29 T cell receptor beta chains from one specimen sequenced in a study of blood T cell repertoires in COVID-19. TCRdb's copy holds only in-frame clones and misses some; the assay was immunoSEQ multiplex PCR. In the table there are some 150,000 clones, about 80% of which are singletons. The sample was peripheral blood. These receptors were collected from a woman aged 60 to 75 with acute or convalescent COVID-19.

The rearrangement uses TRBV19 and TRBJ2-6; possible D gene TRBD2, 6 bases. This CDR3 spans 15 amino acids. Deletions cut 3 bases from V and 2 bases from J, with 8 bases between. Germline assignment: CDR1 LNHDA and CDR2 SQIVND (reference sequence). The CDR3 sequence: CASSIPGAGANVLTF. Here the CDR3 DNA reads TGTGCCAGTAGTATCCCGGGGGCTGGGGCCAACGTCCTGACTTTC. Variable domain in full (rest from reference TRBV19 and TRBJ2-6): DGGITQSPKYLFRKEGQNVTLSCEQNLNHDAMYWYRQDPGQGLRLIYYSQIVNDFQKGDIAEGYSVSREKKESFPLTVTSAQKNPTAFYLCASSIPGAGANVLTFGAGSRLTVL.

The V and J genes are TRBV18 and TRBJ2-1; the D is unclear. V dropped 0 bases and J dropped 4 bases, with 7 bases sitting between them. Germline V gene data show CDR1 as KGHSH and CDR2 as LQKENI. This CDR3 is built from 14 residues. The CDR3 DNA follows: TGTGCCAGCTCACCACCGGTCAGATACAATGAGCAGTTCTTC. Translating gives CASSPPVRYNEQFF. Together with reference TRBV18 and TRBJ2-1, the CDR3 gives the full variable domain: NAGVMQNPRHLVRRRGQEARLRCSPMKGHSHVYWYRQLPEEGLKFMVYLQKENIIDESGMPKERFSAEFPKEGPSILRIQQVVRGDSAAYFCASSPPVRYNEQFFGPGTRLTVL.

Written as DNA, the CDR3 is TGTGCCAGTAGTATCTCCACGGTGAGCACAGATACGCAGTATTTT. It codes for CASSISTVSTDTQYF. This rearrangement joins TRBV19 to TRBJ2-3; D call uncertain. V was cut by 3 bases and J by 0 bases, with 10 bases left in between. The CDR3 totals 15 residues. Per germline, CDR1 LNHDA and CDR2 SQIVND (reference sequence).

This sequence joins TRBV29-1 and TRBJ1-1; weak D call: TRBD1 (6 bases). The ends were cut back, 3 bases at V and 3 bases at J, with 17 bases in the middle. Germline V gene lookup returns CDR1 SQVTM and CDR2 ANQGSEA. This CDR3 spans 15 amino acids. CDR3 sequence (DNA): TGCAGCGTTGAGAGAATAGGAGGGGGGGACACTGAAGCTTTCTTT. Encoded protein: CSVERIGGGDTEAFF.

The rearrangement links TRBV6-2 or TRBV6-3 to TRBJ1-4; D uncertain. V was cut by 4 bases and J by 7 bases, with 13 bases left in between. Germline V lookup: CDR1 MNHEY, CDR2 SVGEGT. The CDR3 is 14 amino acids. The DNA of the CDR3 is TGTGCCAGCAGTTCCCCCGGTTCGGGTGAAAAACTGTTTTTT. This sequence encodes CASSSPGSGEKLFF.

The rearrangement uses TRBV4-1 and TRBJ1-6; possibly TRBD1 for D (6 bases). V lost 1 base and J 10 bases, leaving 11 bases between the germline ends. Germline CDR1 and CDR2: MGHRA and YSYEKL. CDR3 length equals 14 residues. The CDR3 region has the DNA TGCGCCAGCAGCCAAGCCAGGGGAACGTCACCCCTCCACTTT. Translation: CASSQARGTSPLHF.

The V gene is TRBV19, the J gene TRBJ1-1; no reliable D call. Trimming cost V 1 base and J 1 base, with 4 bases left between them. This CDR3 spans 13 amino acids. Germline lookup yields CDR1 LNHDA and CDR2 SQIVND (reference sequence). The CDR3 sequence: CASSIARNTEAFF. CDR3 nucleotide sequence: TGTGCCAGTAGTATAGCTAGGAACACTGAAGCTTTCTTT.

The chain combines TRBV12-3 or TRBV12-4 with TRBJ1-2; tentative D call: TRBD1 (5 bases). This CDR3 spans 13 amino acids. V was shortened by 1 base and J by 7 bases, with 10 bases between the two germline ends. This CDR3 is CASSLVGEGGYTF. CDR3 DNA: TGTGCCAGCAGTTTAGTGGGGGAGGGTGGCTACACCTTC.

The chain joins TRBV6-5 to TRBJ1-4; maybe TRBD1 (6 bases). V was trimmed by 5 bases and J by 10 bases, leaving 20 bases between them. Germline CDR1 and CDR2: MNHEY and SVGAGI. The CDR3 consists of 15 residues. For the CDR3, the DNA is TGTGCCAGCAGTCTTGGACTCACAGGGCCCCCAAAACTGTTTTTT. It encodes CASSLGLTGPPKLFF.

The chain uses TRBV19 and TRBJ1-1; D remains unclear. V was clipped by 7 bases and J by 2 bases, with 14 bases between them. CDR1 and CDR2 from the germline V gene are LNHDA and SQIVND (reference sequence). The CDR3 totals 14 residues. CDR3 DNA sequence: TGTGCCAGTACCAGAAGACGGGGAAACACTGAAGCTTTCTTT. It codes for CASTRRRGNTEAFF. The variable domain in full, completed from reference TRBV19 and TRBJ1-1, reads DGGITQSPKYLFRKEGQNVTLSCEQNLNHDAMYWYRQDPGQGLRLIYYSQIVNDFQKGDIAEGYSVSREKKESFPLTVTSAQKNPTAFYLCASTRRRGNTEAFFGQGTRLTVV.

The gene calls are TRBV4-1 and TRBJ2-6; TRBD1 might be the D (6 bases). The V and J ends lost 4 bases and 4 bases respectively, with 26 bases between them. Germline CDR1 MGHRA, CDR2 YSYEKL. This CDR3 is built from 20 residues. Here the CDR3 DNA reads TGCGCCAGCAGCCCGGTGAATGGGGGCAGGACCTACTCCGGGGCCAACGTCCTGACTTTC. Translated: CASSPVNGGRTYSGANVLTF.

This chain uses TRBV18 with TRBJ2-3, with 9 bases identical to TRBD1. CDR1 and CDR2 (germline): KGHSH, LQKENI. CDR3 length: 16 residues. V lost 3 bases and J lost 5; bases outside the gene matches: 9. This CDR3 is CASSPLRTGAGDTQYF. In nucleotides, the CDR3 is TGTGCCAGCTCACCCCTGAGGACAGGGGCGGGAGATACGCAGTATTTT. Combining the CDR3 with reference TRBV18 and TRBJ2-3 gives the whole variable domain NAGVMQNPRHLVRRRGQEARLRCSPMKGHSHVYWYRQLPEEGLKFMVYLQKENIIDESGMPKERFSAEFPKEGPSILRIQQVVRGDSAAYFCASSPLRTGAGDTQYFGPGTRLTVL.

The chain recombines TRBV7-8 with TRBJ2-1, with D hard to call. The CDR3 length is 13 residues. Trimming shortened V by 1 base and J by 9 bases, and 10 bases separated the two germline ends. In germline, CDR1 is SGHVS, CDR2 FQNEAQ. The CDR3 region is CASSLVSGTEQFF. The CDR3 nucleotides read TGTGCCAGCAGCTTAGTGTCGGGTACTGAGCAGTTCTTC.

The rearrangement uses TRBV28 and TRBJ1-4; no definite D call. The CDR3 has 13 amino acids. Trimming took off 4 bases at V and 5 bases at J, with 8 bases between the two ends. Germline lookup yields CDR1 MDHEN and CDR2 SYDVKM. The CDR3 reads CASSSGLNEKLFF. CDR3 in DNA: TGTGCCAGCAGTTCCGGACTAAATGAAAAACTGTTTTTT.

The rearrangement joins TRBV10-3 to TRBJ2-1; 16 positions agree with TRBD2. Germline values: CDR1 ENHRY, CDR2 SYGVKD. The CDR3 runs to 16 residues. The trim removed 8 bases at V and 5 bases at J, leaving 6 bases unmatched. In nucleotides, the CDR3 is TGTGCCATCGGGACTAGCGGGGGGGCTTTTGACAATGAGCAGTTCTTC. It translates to CAIGTSGGAFDNEQFF.

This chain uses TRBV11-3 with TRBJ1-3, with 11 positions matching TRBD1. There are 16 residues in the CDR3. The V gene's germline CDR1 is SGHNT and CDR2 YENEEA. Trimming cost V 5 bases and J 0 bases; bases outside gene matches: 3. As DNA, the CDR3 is TGTGCCAGCAGCCGAGGGACAGGGGGCTCTGGAAACACCATATATTTT. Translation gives CASSRGTGGSGNTIYF.

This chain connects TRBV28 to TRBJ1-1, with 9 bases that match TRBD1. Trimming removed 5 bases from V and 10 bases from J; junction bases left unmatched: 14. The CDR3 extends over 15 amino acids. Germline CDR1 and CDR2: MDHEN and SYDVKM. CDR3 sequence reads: CASSPSLGQGPRAFF. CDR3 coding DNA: TGTGCCAGCAGTCCCTCCCTCGGACAGGGGCCCAGAGCTTTCTTT.

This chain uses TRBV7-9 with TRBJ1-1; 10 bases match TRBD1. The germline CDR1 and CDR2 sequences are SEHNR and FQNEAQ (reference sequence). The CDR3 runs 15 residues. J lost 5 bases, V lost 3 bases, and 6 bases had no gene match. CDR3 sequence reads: CASSFDRGPGTEAFF. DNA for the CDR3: TGTGCCAGCAGCTTCGACAGGGGGCCGGGTACTGAAGCTTTCTTT.

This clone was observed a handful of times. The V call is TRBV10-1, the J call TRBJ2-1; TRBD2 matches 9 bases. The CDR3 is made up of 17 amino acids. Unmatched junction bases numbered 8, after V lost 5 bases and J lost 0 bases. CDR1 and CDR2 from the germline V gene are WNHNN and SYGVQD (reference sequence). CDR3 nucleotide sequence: TGCGCCAGCAGTCGAGCGGGGGGTCCAAGCTCCTACAATGAGCAGTTCTTC. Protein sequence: CASSRAGGPSSYNEQFF.

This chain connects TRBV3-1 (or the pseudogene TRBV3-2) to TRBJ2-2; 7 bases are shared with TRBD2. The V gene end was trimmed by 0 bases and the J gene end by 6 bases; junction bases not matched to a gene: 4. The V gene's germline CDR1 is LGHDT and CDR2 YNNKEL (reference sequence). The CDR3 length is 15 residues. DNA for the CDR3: TGTGCCAGCAGCCAAGAGTATGGACTAGCCGGGGAGCTGTTTTTT. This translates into CASSQEYGLAGELFF.

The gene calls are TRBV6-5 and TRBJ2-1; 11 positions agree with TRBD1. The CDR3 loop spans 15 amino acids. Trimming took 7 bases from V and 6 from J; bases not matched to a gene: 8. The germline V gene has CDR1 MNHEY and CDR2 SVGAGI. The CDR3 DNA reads TGTGCCAGCACCCTTGCGGGACAGGGGGGCAATGAGCAGTTCTTC. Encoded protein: CASTLAGQGGNEQFF.

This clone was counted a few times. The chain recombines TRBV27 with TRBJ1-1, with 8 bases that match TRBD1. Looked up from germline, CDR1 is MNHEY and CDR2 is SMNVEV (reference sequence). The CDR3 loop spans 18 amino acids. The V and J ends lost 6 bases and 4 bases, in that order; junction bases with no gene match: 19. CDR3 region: CASSQVGQGAFMVTEAFF. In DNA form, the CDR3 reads TGTGCCAGCAGCCAGGTAGGGCAGGGGGCTTTTATGGTCACTGAAGCTTTCTTT.

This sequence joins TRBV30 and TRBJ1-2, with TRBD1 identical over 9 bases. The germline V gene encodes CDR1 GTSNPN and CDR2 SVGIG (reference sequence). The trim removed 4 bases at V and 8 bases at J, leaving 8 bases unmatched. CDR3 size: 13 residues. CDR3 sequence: CAWTTGTGKGYTF. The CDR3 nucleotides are TGTGCCTGGACAACGGGGACAGGGAAAGGCTACACCTTC.

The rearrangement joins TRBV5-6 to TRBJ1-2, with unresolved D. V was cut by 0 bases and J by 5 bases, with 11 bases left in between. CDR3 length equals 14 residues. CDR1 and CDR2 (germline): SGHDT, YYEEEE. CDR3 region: CASSLVMSKYGYTF. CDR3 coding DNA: TGTGCCAGCAGCTTGGTGATGAGCAAGTATGGCTACACCTTC.

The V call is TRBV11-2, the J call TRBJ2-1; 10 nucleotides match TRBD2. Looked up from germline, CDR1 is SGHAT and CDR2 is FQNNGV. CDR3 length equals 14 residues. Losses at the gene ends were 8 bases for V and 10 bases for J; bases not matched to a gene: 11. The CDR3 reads CASLGAGGPREQFF. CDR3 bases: TGTGCCAGCTTGGGAGCGGGGGGGCCTAGGGAGCAGTTCTTC.

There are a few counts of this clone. The chain's CDR3 is CAWSTGTNTGELFF. In nucleotides, the CDR3 is TGTGCCTGGAGTACAGGGACCAACACCGGGGAGCTGTTTTTT. The V and J genes are TRBV30 and TRBJ2-2, with D perhaps TRBD1 (6 bases). This CDR3 is built from 14 residues. Germline V CDR1 and CDR2: GTSNPN, SVGIG (reference sequence). The V and J ends lost 2 bases and 2 bases respectively, with 9 bases between them.

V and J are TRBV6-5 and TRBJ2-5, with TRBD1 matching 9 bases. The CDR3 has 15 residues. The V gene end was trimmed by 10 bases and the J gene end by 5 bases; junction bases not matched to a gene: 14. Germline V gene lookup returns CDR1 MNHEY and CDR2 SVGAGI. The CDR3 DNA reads TGTGCCACCCACCCCGGGACAGGGAAGCGGGAGACCCAGTACTTC. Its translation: CATHPGTGKRETQYF.

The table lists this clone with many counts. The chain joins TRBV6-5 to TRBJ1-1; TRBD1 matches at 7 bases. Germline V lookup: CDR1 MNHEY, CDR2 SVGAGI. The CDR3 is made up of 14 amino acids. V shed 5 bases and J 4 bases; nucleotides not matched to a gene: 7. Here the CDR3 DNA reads TGTGCCAGCAGTCTTACAGGGGACATCACTGAAGCTTTCTTT. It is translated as CASSLTGDITEAFF.

The CDR3 is CAWSPTSGELFF. CDR3 sequence (DNA): TGTGCCTGGAGTCCCACCTCGGGAGAGCTGTTTTTT. The chain uses TRBV30 and TRBJ2-2, with D possibly TRBD2 on 5 matching bases. The V and J ends lost 2 bases and 11 bases respectively, with 12 bases between them. Germline lookup yields CDR1 GTSNPN and CDR2 SVGIG (reference sequence). CDR3 length: 12 residues.